The T cell receptor (beta chain) under discussion was sequenced for a study of blood T cell repertoires in COVID-19. Study in general: PBMCs, B-cell-depleted T cells, or T cells provided the cDNA or gDNA that made up the material.

Here immunoSEQ multiplex PCR was the method, and the copy in TCRdb shows in-frame clones only, minus some. The sample has some 64,000 clones, roughly four fifths seen once. This clonotype was obtained from a man aged 55 to 69 with acute or convalescent COVID-19. Sequenced input: peripheral blood.

This chain's CDR3 is CASSMHRGEQYF. CDR3 nucleotide sequence: TGTGCCAGTAGTATGCACAGGGGCGAGCAGTACTTC. J is TRBJ2-7 and V is TRBV19; 7 bases agree with TRBD1. CDR3 length: 12 amino acids. The germline CDR1 and CDR2 sequences are LNHDA and SQIVND (reference sequence). Unmatched junction bases numbered 2, after V lost 3 bases and J lost 6 bases.